This T cell receptor (beta chain) was obtained from a study of blood T cell repertoires in COVID-19. The overall study: In each case, the material was cDNA or gDNA derived from T cells, B-cell-depleted T cells, or PBMCs.

In the original analysis: Reference gene primer amplification yielded estimated nucleated cell counts. Using immunoSEQ multiplex PCR, the repertoire was profiled, and TCRdb retains in-frame clones only, with some absent. V and J calls and clone size are those listed in that table; D and trimming were worked out from the DNA. The table records about 150,000 clones, approximately 80% of them present only once. The CDR3 runs 17 residues. Trimming took off 2 bases at V and 9 bases at J, with 20 bases between the two ends. Per germline, CDR1 ENHRY and CDR2 SYGVKD. Before being deemed recovered, Cohort 3 donors had two negative PCRs, clearance, or symptom resolution.

Specimen: PBMCs or T cells enriched from blood (not recorded which). The gene calls are TRBV10-3 and TRBJ1-6, with D possibly matching TRBD1 (5 bases). This clonotype was sampled from a woman between 35 and 50 years old who had recovered from COVID-19. The CDR3 sequence: CAISEMGGISGGSPLHF. CDR3 DNA sequence: TGTGCCATCAGTGAGATGGGGGGGATCTCCGGCGGTTCACCCCTCCACTTT.